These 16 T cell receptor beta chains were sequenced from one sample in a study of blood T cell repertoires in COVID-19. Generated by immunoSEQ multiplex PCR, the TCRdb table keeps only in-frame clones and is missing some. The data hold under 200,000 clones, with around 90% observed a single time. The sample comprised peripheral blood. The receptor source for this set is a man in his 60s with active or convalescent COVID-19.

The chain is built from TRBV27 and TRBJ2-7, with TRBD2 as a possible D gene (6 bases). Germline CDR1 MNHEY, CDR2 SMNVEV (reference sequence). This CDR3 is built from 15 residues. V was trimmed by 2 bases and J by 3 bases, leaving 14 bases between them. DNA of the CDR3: TGTGCCAGCAGTTTAAGTTGGGGAGCGGGCTACGAGCAGTACTTC. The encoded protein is CASSLSWGAGYEQYF.

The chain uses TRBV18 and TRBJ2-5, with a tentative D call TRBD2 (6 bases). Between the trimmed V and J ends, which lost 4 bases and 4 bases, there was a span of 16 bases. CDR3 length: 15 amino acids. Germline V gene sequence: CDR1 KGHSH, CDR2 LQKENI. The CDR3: CASSQTAGIRETQYF. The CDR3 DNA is TGTGCCAGCTCACAGACGGCGGGGATACGAGAGACCCAGTACTTC.

CDR3 in DNA: TGCGCCAGCAGCTTCGAGAACCACCAAGAGACCCAGTACTTC. Translated, it gives CASSFENHQETQYF. V usage is TRBV5-1 and J usage is TRBJ2-5; unclear D gene. From germline, CDR1 is SGHRS and CDR2 YFSETQ. Trimming pared 2 bases from V and 0 bases from J, leaving 8 bases between. There are 14 residues in the CDR3. Drawing the rest from reference TRBV5-1 and TRBJ2-5, the complete variable domain is KAGVTQTPRYLIKTRGQQVTLSCSPISGHRSVSWYQQTPGQGLQFLFEYFSETQRNKGNFPGRFSGRQFSNSRSEMNVSTLELGDSALYLCASSFENHQETQYFGPGTRLLVL.

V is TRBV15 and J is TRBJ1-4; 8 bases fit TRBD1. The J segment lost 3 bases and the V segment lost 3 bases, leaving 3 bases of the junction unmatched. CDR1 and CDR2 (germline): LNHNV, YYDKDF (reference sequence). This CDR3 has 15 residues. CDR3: CATSRTGAANEKLFF. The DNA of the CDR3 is TGTGCCACCAGCAGGACAGGGGCGGCTAATGAAAAACTGTTTTTT.

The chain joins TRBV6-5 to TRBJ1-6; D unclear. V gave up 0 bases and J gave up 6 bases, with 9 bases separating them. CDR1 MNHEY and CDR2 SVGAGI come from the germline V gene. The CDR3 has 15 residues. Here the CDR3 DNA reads TGTGCCAGCAGTTACTCATCCGGTTTTAATTCACCCCTCCACTTT. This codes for CASSYSSGFNSPLHF.

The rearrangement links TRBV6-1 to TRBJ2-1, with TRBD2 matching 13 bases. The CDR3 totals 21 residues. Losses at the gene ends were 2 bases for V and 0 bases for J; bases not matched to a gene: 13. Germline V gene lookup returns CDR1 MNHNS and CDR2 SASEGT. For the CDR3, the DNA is TGTGCCAGCAGTGAACGGGGACTAGCGGGGTTATCAGGGGGCTCCTACAATGAGCAGTTCTTC. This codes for CASSERGLAGLSGGSYNEQFF.

The CDR3 region has the DNA TGTGCCAGCAGACCGGGACAGGGCGAACCTAACTATGGCTACACCTTC. Its translation: CASRPGQGEPNYGYTF. The V call is TRBV5-4, the J call TRBJ1-2, with 9 bases aligning to TRBD1. This CDR3 comprises 16 residues. Germline V lookup: CDR1 SGHNT, CDR2 YYREEE (reference sequence). V lost 5 bases, J lost 0 bases, and 8 bases stayed unmatched. Complete variable domain (other parts from reference TRBV5-4 and TRBJ1-2): ETGVTQSPTHLIKTRGQQVTLRCSSQSGHNTVSWYQQALGQGPQFIFQYYREEENGRGNFPPRFSGLQFPNYSSELNVNALELDDSALYLCASRPGQGEPNYGYTFGSGTRLTVV.

CDR3 in amino acids: CATQVRVGELFF. The CDR3 bases are TGTGCCACTCAAGTGCGTGTCGGGGAGCTGTTTTTT. The chain has TRBV15 and TRBJ2-2; unclear D gene. Trimming shortened V by 9 bases and J by 7 bases, and 12 bases separated the two germline ends. This CDR3 spans 12 amino acids. Germline CDR1 is LNHNV and CDR2 is YYDKDF (reference sequence).

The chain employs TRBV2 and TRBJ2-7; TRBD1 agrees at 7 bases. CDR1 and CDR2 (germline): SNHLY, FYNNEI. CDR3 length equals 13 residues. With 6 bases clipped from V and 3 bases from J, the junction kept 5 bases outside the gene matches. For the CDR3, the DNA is TGTGCCAGCAGACAGGGGCCCTTCTACGAGCAGTACTTC. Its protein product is CASRQGPFYEQYF.

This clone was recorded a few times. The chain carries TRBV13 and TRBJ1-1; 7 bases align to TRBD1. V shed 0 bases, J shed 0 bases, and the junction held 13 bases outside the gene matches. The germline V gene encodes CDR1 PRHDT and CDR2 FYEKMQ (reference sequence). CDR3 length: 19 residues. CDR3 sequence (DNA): TGTGCCAGCAGCTTAGGGTTTCGGAGGACAGGAGTAATGAACACTGAAGCTTTCTTT. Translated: CASSLGFRRTGVMNTEAFF.

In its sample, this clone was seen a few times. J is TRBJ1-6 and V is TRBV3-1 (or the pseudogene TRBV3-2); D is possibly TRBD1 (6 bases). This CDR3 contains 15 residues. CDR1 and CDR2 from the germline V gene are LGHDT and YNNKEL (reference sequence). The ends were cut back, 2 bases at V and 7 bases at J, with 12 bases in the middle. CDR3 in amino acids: CASSQTDSLNSPLHF. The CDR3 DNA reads TGTGCCAGCAGCCAAACGGACAGTCTCAATTCACCCCTCCACTTT.

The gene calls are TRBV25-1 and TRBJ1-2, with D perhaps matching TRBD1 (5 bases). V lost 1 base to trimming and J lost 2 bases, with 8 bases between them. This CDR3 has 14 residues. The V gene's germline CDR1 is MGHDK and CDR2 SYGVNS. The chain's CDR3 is CASSEWGENYGYTF. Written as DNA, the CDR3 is TGTGCCAGCAGTGAATGGGGCGAAAACTATGGCTACACCTTC.

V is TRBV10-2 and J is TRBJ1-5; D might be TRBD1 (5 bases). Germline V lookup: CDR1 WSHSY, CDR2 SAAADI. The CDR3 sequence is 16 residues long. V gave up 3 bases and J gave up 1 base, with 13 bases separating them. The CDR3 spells CASSDGGGVSNQPQHF. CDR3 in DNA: TGCGCCAGCAGTGATGGGGGGGGTGTGAGCAATCAGCCCCAGCATTTT.

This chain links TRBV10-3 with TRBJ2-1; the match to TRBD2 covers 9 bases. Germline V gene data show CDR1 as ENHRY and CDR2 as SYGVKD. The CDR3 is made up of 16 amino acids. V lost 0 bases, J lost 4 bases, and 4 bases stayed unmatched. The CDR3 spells CAISESRTSEYNEQFF. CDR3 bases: TGTGCCATCAGTGAGTCGCGGACTAGCGAGTACAATGAGCAGTTCTTC.

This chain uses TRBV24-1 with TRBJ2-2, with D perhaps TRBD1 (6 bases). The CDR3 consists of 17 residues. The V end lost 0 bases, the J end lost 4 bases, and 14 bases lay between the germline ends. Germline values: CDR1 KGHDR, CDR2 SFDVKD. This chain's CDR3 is CATSDLTGNLATGELFF. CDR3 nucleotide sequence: TGTGCCACCAGTGATTTGACAGGGAATTTGGCCACCGGGGAGCTGTTTTTT.

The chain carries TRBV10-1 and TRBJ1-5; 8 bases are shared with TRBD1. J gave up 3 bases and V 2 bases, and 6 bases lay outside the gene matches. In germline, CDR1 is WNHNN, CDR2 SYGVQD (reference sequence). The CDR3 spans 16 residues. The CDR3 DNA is TGCGCCAGCAGTGAGAAGGACAGGGCGATCAATCAGCCCCAGCATTTT. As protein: CASSEKDRAINQPQHF.